This T cell receptor beta chain was sequenced during a study of blood T cell repertoires in COVID-19. Across the whole study: Spain, Italy and the United States supplied samples that represented acute and convalescent COVID-19. Sources were T cells, B-cell-depleted T cells, or PBMCs; the material itself was cDNA or gDNA.

Original handling: Using reference gene primer amplification, nucleated cell counts were estimated. Clones were read by immunoSEQ multiplex PCR, and TCRdb kept only the in-frame ones, dropping some. From that table come the V and J calls and clone size; the DNA was used to work out D and trimming. The table records 250,000 to 300,000 clones, around 83% of them present only once. Germline V CDR1 and CDR2: ENHRY, SYGVKD. The CDR3 extends over 13 amino acids. V gave up 4 bases and J gave up 8 bases, with 14 bases separating them. This sequence was found in a man aged 18 to 29 with active or convalescent COVID-19. Sequencing was carried out using peripheral blood. The chain carries TRBV10-3 and TRBJ1-2; D not certain. The CDR3 sequence: CAISVEGRAGYTF. The CDR3, as DNA: TGTGCCATCAGTGTTGAAGGGCGGGCCGGCTACACCTTC.